A selection of T cell receptor beta chains follows, all from one sample in a study of blood T cell repertoires in COVID-19. TCRdb's table, derived via immunoSEQ multiplex PCR, lists solely in-frame clones and lacks some. Of about 140,000 clones listed, 70% to 90% were seen once; the top ten hold 6.2%. Sequenced material: PBMCs or T cells enriched from blood (not recorded which). The receptors shown here come from a woman in her forties who had recovered from COVID-19. The CDR3 runs from the conserved cysteine through the conserved F or W. D genes are given only for firm matches. For some rows the clone size is stated as once, few or many, or as a class when expanded; others skip it.

- | TRBJ2-2 | TRBV20-1 | - | TGCAGTGCTAGTAGTCCGGGGATCATCGCGAACACCGGGGAGCTGTTTTTT | CSASSPGIIANTGELFF
- | TRBJ2-5 | TRBV5-1 | few | TGCGCCAGCAGCTTGGTTCTCGGCGTAAGCGTAGAGACCCAGTACTTC | CASSLVLGVSVETQYF
TRBD2 | TRBJ2-2 | TRBV6-1 | - | TGTGCCAGCAGTGCGGGACTAGCGGGAGGGTTTTCCGGGGAGCTGTTTTTT | CASSAGLAGGFSGELFF
- | TRBJ1-1 | TRBV3-1/TRBV3-2 | few | TGTGCCAGCAGCCGAGACAGCGGTGAAGCTTTCTTT | CASSRDSGEAFF
TRBD1 | TRBJ1-1 | TRBV14 | - | TGTGCCAGCAGCCTACAGGGGTTGGGGCCTGAAGCTTTCTTT | CASSLQGLGPEAFF
- | TRBJ2-1 | TRBV7-9 | - | TGTGCCAGCAGCTTAGCAAGACTTGGATCCTCCTACAATGAGCAGTTCTTC | CASSLARLGSSYNEQFF
TRBD2 | TRBJ2-2 | TRBV13 | - | TGTGCCAGCAGCGACGCCGAAGCGGGAGGGACCGGGGAGCTGTTTTTT | CASSDAEAGGTGELFF
TRBD2 | TRBJ2-7 | TRBV2 | - | TGTGCCAGCGAGGAGGCGGGAGGCGGTGAGCAGTACTTC | CASEEAGGGEQYF
TRBD2 | TRBJ2-5 | TRBV5-6 | - | TGTGCCAGCAGCCCTCCTCACGGGAGGGAGACCCAGTACTTC | CASSPPHGRETQYF
TRBD1 | TRBJ2-2 | TRBV30 | once | TGTGCCTGGAGAGCTAGGGACAGACTCACCGGGGAGCTGTTTTTT | CAWRARDRLTGELFF
TRBD1 | TRBJ2-2 | TRBV27 | many | TGTGCCAGCAGTGTTACAGGGGGCTTCGGCACCGGGGAGCTGTTTTTT | CASSVTGGFGTGELFF
- | TRBJ1-3 | TRBV2 | - | TGTGCCAGCAGTGGAGGGTTCTCTGGAAACACCATATATTTT | CASSGGFSGNTIYF
- | TRBJ2-5 | TRBV5-1 | few | TGCGCCAGCAGCCTACAAGAGACCCAGTACTTC | CASSLQETQYF
TRBD2 | TRBJ2-3 | TRBV7-9 | - | TGTGCCAGCAGCTTAGGGACTAGCTCTAGCACAGATACGCAGTATTTT | CASSLGTSSSTDTQYF
- | TRBJ2-2 | TRBV10-3 | - | TGTGCCATCAGCCTGAATGGCCCGAACACCGGGGAGCTGTTTTTT | CAISLNGPNTGELFF
- | TRBJ1-1 | TRBV9 | - | TGTGCCAGCAGCGTAGTAGGAACAGGGTCGAACACTGAAGCTTTCTTT | CASSVVGTGSNTEAFF
- | TRBJ2-2 | TRBV6-5 | - | TGTGCCAGCAGTAAGGGGGGGGACACCGGGGAGCTGTTTTTT | CASSKGGDTGELFF
- | TRBJ1-4 | TRBV15 | - | TGTGCCACCAGCAGAGTGGAGGGCTTCAATGAAAAACTGTTTTTT | CATSRVEGFNEKLFF
TRBD2 | TRBJ2-1 | TRBV2 | - | TGTGCCAGCCTAGCGGGAGAGGGTTACAATGAGCAGTTCTTC | CASLAGEGYNEQFF
- | TRBJ2-1 | TRBV18 | - | TGTGCCAGCTCACCTCTTCGCGGCGTTTACAATGAGCAGTTCTTC | CASSPLRGVYNEQFF
- | TRBJ2-2 | TRBV3-1/TRBV3-2 | once | TGTGCCAGCAGCCCCACGAACACCGGGGAGCTGTTTTTT | CASSPTNTGELFF
- | TRBJ2-7 | TRBV21-1 | - | TGTGCCAGCAGCTTTCCTAGCGACCGCTCCTACGAGCAGTACTTC | CASSFPSDRSYEQYF
- | TRBJ2-3 | TRBV11-3 | - | TGTGCCAGCAGCCCTAGCGAAAACGCAGCAGATACGCAGTATTTT | CASSPSENAADTQYF
TRBD2 | TRBJ2-7 | TRBV6-5 | once | TGTGCCAGCAGCCAACTAGCGGGGGGGCAGTACGAGCAGTACTTC | CASSQLAGGQYEQYF
TRBD1 | TRBJ1-6 | TRBV6-6 | - | TGTGCCAGCAGTTTCCGCTCGGGACAGGGATATTCACCCCTCCACTTT | CASSFRSGQGYSPLHF
- | TRBJ1-2 | TRBV29-1 | - | TGCAGCGTTGAAAGGCGCCGGTCAGCAGCGTATGGCTACACCTTC | CSVERRRSAAYGYTF
- | TRBJ2-7 | TRBV2 | - | TGTGCCAGCAGTGAAGATTCCCGGGGGTCCTACGAGCAGTACTTC | CASSEDSRGSYEQYF
TRBD2 | TRBJ2-1 | TRBV19 | - | TGTGCCAGCCGACTAGCGGGAACTAATGAGCAGTTCTTC | CASRLAGTNEQFF
- | TRBJ1-2 | TRBV4-2 | - | TGTGCCAGCAGCCAAGAATTATCTAGCCCTGGCTATGGCTACACCTTC | CASSQELSSPGYGYTF